Sequencing of this T cell receptor (beta chain) was carried out in a study of CD4 and CD8 cells across lung adenocarcinoma regions. Germline assignment: CDR1 WNHNN and CDR2 SYGVQD (reference sequence). CDR3 length: 16 amino acids. Via MiXCR, TCRdb re-called the PCR reads, giving one row per CDR3 protein. Among about 23,000 distinct CDR3 sequences listed, roughly half were seen once. A word on this clonotype: One end of the junction varies from germline; a read error may be responsible.

Sequencing used CD4+ T cells from the center of a lung tumor. The TCR originated in a male donor with lung adenocarcinoma. The CD4 and CD8 labels of this study may be unreliable. This chain uses TRBV10-1 with TRBJ2-3, with 8 bases matching TRBD2. CDR3 residues: CASRRRGGRSPDTQYF. DNA of the CDR3: TGCGCCAGCAGGCGACGGGGGGGCCGTAGCCCAGATACCCAGTACTTT.